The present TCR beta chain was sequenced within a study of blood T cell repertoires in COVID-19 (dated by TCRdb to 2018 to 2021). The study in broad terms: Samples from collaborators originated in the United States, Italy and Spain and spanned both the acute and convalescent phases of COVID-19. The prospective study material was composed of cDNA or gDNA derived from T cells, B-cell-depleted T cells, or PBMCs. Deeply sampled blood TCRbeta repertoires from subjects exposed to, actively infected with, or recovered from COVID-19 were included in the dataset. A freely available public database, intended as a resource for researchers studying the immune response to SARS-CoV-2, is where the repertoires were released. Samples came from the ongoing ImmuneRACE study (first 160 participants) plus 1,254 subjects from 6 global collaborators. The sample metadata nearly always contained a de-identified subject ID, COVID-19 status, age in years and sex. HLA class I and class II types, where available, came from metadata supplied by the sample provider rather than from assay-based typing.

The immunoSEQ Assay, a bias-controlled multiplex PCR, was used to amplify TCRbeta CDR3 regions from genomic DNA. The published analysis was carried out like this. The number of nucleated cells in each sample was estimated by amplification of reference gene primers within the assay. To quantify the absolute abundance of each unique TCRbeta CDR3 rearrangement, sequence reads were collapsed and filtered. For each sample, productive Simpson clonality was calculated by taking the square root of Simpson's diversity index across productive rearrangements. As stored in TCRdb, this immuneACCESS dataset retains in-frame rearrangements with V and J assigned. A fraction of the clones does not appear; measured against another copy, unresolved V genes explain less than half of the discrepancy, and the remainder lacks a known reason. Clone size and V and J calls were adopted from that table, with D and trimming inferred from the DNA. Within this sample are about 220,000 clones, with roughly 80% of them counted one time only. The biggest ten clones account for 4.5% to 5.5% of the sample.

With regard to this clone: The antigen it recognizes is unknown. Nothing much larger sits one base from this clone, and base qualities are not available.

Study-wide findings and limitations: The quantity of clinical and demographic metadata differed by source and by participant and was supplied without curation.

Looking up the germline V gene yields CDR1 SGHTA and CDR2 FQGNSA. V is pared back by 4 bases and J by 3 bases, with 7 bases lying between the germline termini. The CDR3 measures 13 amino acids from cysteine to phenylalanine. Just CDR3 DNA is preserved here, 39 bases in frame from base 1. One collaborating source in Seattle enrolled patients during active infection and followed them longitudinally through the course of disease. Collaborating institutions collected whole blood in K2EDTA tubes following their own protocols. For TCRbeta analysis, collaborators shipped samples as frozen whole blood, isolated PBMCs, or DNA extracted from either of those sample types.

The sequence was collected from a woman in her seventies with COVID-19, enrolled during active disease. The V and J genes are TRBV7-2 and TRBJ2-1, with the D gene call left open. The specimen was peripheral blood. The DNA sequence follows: TGTGCCAGCAGCTCCGCAGTCTACAATGAGCAGTTCTTC. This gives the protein CASSSAVYNEQFF.